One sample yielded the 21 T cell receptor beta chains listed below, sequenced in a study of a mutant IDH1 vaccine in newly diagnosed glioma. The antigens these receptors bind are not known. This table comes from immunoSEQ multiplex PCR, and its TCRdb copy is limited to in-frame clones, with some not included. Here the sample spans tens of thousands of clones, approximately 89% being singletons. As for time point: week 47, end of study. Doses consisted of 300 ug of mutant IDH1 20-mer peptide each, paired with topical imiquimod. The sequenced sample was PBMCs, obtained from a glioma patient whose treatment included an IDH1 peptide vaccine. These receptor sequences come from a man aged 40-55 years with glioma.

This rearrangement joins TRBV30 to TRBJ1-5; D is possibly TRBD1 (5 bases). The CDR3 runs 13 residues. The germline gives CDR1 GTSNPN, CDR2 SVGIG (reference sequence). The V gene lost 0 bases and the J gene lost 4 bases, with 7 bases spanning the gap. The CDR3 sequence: CAWSVRGNQPQHF. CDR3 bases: TGTGCCTGGAGTGTACGGGGGAATCAGCCCCAGCATTTT.

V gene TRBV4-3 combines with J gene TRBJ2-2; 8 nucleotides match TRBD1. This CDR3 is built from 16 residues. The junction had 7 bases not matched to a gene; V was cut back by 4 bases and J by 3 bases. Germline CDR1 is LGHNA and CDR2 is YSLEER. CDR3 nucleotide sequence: TGCGCCAGCAGCCCCCGACAGGGGATTGACACCGGGGAGCTGTTTTTT. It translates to CASSPRQGIDTGELFF.

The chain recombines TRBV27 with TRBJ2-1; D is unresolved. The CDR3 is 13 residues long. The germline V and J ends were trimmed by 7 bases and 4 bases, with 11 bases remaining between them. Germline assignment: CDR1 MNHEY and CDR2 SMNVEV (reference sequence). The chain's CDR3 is CASTSALYNEQFF. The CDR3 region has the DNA TGTGCCAGCACCTCGGCCCTTTACAATGAGCAGTTCTTC.

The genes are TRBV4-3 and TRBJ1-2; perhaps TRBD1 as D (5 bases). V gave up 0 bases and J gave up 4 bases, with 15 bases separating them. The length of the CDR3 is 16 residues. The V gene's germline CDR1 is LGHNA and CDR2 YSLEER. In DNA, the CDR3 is TGCGCCAGCAGCCAAGACGACCGGACACCCTTCTATGGCTACACCTTC. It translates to CASSQDDRTPFYGYTF.

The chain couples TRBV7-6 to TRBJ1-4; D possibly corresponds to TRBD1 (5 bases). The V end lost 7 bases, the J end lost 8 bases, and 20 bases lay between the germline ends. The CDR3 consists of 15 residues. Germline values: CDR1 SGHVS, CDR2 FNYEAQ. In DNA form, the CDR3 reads TGTGCCAGCACCGCTTCTGGGACCGGTCAAGAAAAACTGTTTTTT. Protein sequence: CASTASGTGQEKLFF.

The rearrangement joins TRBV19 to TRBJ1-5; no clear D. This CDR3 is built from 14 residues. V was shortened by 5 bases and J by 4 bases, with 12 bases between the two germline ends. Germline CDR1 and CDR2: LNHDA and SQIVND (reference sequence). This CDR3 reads CASSVQTWNQPQHF. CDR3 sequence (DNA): TGTGCCAGTAGTGTGCAGACTTGGAATCAGCCCCAGCATTTT. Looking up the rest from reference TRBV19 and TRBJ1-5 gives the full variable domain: DGGITQSPKYLFRKEGQNVTLSCEQNLNHDAMYWYRQDPGQGLRLIYYSQIVNDFQKGDIAEGYSVSREKKESFPLTVTSAQKNPTAFYLCASSVQTWNQPQHFGDGTRLSIL.

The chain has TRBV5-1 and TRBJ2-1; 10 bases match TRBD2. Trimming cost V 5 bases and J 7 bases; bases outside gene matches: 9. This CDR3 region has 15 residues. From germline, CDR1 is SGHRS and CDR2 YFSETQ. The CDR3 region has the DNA TGCGCCAGCAGGTCTCTAGCGGGAGTATCGAATGAGCAGTTCTTC. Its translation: CASRSLAGVSNEQFF. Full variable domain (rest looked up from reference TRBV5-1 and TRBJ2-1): KAGVTQTPRYLIKTRGQQVTLSCSPISGHRSVSWYQQTPGQGLQFLFEYFSETQRNKGNFPGRFSGRQFSNSRSEMNVSTLELGDSALYLCASRSLAGVSNEQFFGPGTRLTVL.

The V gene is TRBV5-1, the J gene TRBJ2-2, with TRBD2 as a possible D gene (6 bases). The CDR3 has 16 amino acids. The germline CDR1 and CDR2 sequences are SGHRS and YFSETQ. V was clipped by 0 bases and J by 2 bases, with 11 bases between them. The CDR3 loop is CASSLGTGLNTGELFF. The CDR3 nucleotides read TGCGCCAGCAGCTTGGGGACTGGACTAAACACCGGGGAGCTGTTTTTT.

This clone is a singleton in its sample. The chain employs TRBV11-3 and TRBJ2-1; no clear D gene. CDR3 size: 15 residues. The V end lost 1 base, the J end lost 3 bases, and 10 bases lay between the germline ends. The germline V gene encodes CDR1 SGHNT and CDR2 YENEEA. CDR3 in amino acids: CASSLGAWGYNEQFF. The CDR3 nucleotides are TGTGCCAGCAGCTTAGGAGCGTGGGGCTACAATGAGCAGTTCTTC.

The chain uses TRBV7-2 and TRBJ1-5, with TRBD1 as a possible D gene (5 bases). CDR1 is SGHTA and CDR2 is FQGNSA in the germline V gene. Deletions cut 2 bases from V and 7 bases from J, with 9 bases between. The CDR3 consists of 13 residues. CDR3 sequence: CASSLRTRQPQHF. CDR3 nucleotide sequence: TGTGCCAGCAGCTTAAGGACACGACAGCCCCAGCATTTT.

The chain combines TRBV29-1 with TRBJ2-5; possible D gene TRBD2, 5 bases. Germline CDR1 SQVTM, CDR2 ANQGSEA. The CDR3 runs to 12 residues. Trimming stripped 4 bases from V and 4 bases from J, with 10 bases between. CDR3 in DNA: TGCAGCGTTGTTCGGGATAGAGAGACCCAGTACTTC. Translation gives CSVVRDRETQYF.

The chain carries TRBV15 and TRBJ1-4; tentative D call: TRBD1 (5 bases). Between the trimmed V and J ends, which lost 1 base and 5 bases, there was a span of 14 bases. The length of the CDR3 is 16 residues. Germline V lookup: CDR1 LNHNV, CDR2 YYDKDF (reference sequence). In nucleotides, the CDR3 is TGTGCCACCAGCAGAGGCTATGTCGGGGGGAATGAAAAACTGTTTTTT. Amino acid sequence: CATSRGYVGGNEKLFF. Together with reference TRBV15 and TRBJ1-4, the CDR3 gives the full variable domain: DAMVIQNPRYQVTQFGKPVTLSCSQTLNHNVMYWYQQKSSQAPKLLFHYYDKDFNNEADTPDNFQSRRPNTSFCFLDIRSPGLGDTAMYLCATSRGYVGGNEKLFFGSGTQLSVL.

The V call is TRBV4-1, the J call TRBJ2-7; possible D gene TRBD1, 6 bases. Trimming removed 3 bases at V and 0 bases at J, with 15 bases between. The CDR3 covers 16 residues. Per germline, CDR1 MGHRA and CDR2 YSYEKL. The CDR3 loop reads CASSHPLKDSSYEQYF. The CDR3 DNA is TGCGCCAGCAGCCACCCGTTAAAGGACAGCTCCTACGAGCAGTACTTC.

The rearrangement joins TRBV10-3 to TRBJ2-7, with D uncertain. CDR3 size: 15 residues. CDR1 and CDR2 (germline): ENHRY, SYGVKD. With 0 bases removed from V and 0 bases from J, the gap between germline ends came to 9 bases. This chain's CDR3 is CAISESRDLSYEQYF. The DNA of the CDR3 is TGTGCCATCAGTGAGTCGAGAGACCTCTCCTACGAGCAGTACTTC.

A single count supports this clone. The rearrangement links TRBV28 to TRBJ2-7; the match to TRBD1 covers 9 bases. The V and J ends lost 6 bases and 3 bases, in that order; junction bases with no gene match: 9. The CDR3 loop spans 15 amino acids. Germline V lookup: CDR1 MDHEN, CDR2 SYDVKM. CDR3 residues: CASRILGQGNYEQYF. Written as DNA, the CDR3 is TGTGCCAGCAGAATATTGGGACAGGGCAACTACGAGCAGTACTTC. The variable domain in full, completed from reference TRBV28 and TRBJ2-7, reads DVKVTQSSRYLVKRTGEKVFLECVQDMDHENMFWYRQDPGLGLRLIYFSYDVKMKEKGDIPEGYSVSREKKERFSLILESASTNQTSMYLCASRILGQGNYEQYFGPGTRLTVT.

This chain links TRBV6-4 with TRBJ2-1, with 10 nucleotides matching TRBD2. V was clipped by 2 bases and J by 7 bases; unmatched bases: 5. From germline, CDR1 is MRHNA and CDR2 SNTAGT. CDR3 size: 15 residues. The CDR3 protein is CASSDQLAGSNEQFF. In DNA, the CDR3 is TGTGCCAGCAGTGACCAACTAGCGGGGAGTAATGAGCAGTTCTTC.

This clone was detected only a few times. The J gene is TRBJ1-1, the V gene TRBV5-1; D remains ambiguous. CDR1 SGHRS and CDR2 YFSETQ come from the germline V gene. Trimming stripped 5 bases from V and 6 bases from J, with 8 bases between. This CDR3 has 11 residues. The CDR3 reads CASSLGPEAFF. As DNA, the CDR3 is TGCGCCAGCAGTTTAGGCCCTGAAGCTTTCTTT.

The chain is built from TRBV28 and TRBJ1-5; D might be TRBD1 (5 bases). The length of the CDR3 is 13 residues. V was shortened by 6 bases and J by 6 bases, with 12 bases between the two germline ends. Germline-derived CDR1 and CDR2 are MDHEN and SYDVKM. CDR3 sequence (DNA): TGTGCCAGCAGGGCAGGGATTGTTCAGCCCCAGCATTTT. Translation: CASRAGIVQPQHF.

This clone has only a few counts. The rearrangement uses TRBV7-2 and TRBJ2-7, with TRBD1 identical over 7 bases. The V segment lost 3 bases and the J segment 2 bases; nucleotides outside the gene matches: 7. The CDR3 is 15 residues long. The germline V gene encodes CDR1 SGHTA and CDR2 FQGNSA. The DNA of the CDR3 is TGTGCCAGCAGCTTCGACCCGACAGGGACCTACGAGCAGTACTTC. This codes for CASSFDPTGTYEQYF.

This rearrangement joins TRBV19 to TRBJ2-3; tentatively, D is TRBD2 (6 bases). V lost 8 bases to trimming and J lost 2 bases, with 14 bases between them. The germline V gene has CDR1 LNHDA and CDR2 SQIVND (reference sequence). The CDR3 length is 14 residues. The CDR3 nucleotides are TGTGCCAGTTCGAAGGAGGGGAACACAGATACGCAGTATTTT. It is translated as CASSKEGNTDTQYF.

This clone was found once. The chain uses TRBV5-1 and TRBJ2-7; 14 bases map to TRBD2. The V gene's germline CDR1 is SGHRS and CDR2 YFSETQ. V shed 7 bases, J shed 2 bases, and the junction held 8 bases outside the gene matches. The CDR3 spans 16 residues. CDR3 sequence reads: CASCRGLAGVAYEQYF. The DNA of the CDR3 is TGCGCCAGCTGCCGGGGACTAGCGGGAGTCGCCTACGAGCAGTACTTC.